These 31 T cell receptor beta chains share one sample of origin, sequenced in a study of cytomegalovirus exposure and HLA in healthy donors. PCR amplification relied on 60 Vbeta primers (plus 13 Jbeta primers). Profiling relied on immunoSEQ multiplex PCR, and the TCRdb table lists in-frame clones only, not all of them. The repertoire consists of more than 70,000 clones, with over 60% occurring once and the leading ten covering around 2.9%. Sequencing input: PBMCs. All receptors come from a man in his forties in good health and CMV-seronegative.

This clone occurred a few times. The chain couples TRBV6-1 to TRBJ2-5; TRBD1 agrees at 7 bases. Germline CDR1 MNHNS, CDR2 SASEGT. This CDR3 is built from 12 residues. The V gene end was trimmed by 11 bases and the J gene end by 2 bases; junction bases not matched to a gene: 5. The CDR3 region has the DNA TGTGCCGGGGGACAGAAACAAGAGACCCAGTACTTC. It translates to CAGGQKQETQYF.

This clone came up a few times. J is TRBJ2-1 and V is TRBV5-1; 13 positions match TRBD2. CDR1 is SGHRS, CDR2 YFSETQ, per germline. The CDR3 contains 17 residues. Trimming took 3 bases from V and 7 from J; bases not matched to a gene: 10. The CDR3 protein is CASSSLKLAGGNNEQFF. The CDR3 DNA reads TGCGCCAGCAGCTCACTTAAACTAGCGGGGGGGAATAATGAGCAGTTCTTC.

The chain recombines TRBV4-2 with TRBJ2-3, with D uncertain. Germline loops: CDR1 LGHNA, CDR2 YNFKEQ. The ends were cut back, 1 base at V and 2 bases at J, with 16 bases in the middle. CDR3 length: 17 residues. In DNA, the CDR3 is TGTGCCAGCAGCCAAGTTTGCGTATTACCCCACACAGATACGCAGTATTTT. This translates into CASSQVCVLPHTDTQYF.

This chain connects TRBV29-1 to TRBJ2-7; 7 positions agree with TRBD1. The V and J ends lost 7 bases and 1 base, in that order; junction bases with no gene match: 19. The CDR3 contains 17 residues. CDR1 is SQVTM, CDR2 ANQGSEA, per germline. The CDR3 sequence is CSGRALKGQDTSYEQYF. CDR3 coding DNA: TGCAGCGGAAGGGCCCTGAAAGGACAGGACACGTCCTACGAGCAGTACTTC.

The chain carries TRBV29-1 and TRBJ1-4; a weak D match, TRBD1 (6 bases). Trimming removed 7 bases at V and 6 bases at J, with 15 bases between. CDR1 and CDR2 (germline): SQVTM, ANQGSEA. The CDR3 is made up of 13 amino acids. CDR3 nucleotide sequence: TGCAGCGGAAAACAGGGAAGGGATGAAAAACTGTTTTTT. This gives the protein CSGKQGRDEKLFF. The full variable domain, with the rest looked up from reference TRBV29-1 and TRBJ1-4, is SAVISQKPSRDICQRGTSLTIQCQVDSQVTMMFWYRQQPGQSLTLIATANQGSEATYESGFVIDKFPISRPNLTFSTLTVSNMSPEDSSIYLCSGKQGRDEKLFFGSGTQLSVL.

In its sample, this clone was seen once. This sequence joins TRBV19 and TRBJ1-5; TRBD1 matches 10 bases. The germline gives CDR1 LNHDA, CDR2 SQIVND (reference sequence). The trim removed 3 bases at V and 1 base at J, leaving 9 bases unmatched. The CDR3 is 18 residues long. The CDR3 here is CASSIGQGVSISNQPQHF. DNA for the CDR3: TGTGCCAGTAGTATCGGACAGGGGGTGAGTATAAGCAATCAGCCCCAGCATTTT.

This sequence joins TRBV5-8 and TRBJ1-5, with D uncertain. Trimming took off 2 bases at V and 3 bases at J, with 15 bases between the two ends. This CDR3 has 16 residues. Germline V gene data show CDR1 as SGHTS and CDR2 as YDEGEE. The CDR3: CASSFVEDLNNQPQHF. In DNA, the CDR3 is TGTGCCAGCAGCTTCGTCGAGGATCTAAACAATCAGCCCCAGCATTTT.

The V call is TRBV9, the J call TRBJ1-2; perhaps TRBD1 as D (5 bases). Germline lookup yields CDR1 SGDLS and CDR2 YYNGEE. The CDR3 is 14 residues long. Deletions cut 3 bases from V and 7 bases from J, with 16 bases between. The CDR3 bases are TGTGCCAGCAGCGAGATGCCAGGGCCTGTTGGCTACACCTTC. Amino acid sequence: CASSEMPGPVGYTF.

The chain combines TRBV12-5 with TRBJ1-2; D is uncertain. Germline CDR1 LGHNT, CDR2 FRNRAP. The CDR3 consists of 12 residues. Deletions cut 4 bases from V and 8 bases from J, with 11 bases between. The CDR3 loop reads CASGSPPGGYTF. CDR3 nucleotide sequence: TGTGCTAGTGGTTCCCCCCCGGGGGGCTACACCTTC.

The J gene is TRBJ1-1, the V gene TRBV7-2; no clear D gene. This CDR3 comprises 15 residues. Germline CDR1 and CDR2: SGHTA and FQGNSA. The V end lost 2 bases, the J end lost 1 base, and 11 bases lay between the germline ends. CDR3 protein: CASSLKPGTNTEAFF. The CDR3 region has the DNA TGTGCCAGCAGCTTAAAACCGGGAACGAACACTGAAGCTTTCTTT.

V is TRBV9 and J is TRBJ1-1; D is unresolved. The CDR3 has 14 amino acids. V shed 0 bases and J shed 2 bases, with 8 bases lying between them. The germline V gene has CDR1 SGDLS and CDR2 YYNGEE. Written as DNA, the CDR3 is TGTGCCAGCAGCGTAGGAGCTATCAACACTGAAGCTTTCTTT. It encodes CASSVGAINTEAFF. The full variable domain, in which reference TRBV9 and TRBJ1-1 provide the parts outside the CDR3, is DSGVTQTPKHLITATGQRVTLRCSPRSGDLSVYWYQQSLDQGLQFLIQYYNGEERAKGNILERFSAQQFPDLHSELNLSSLELGDSALYFCASSVGAINTEAFFGQGTRLTVV.

The rearrangement uses TRBV11-3 and TRBJ2-7; D might be TRBD1 (5 bases). The V end lost 1 base, the J end lost 5 bases, and 9 bases lay between the germline ends. Germline lookup yields CDR1 SGHNT and CDR2 YENEEA. The CDR3 has 13 residues. CDR3 region: CASSLGTRDEQYF. CDR3 sequence (DNA): TGTGCCAGCAGCTTAGGGACAAGGGACGAGCAGTACTTC.

The chain uses TRBV5-4 and TRBJ2-7, with 8 bases identical to TRBD1. V shed 6 bases and J 3 bases; nucleotides not matched to a gene: 11. The CDR3 totals 15 residues. Germline loops: CDR1 SGHNT, CDR2 YYREEE (reference sequence). The CDR3 is CASKDRGLRDYEQYF. The CDR3 DNA follows: TGTGCCAGCAAAGACAGGGGTCTCAGGGACTACGAGCAGTACTTC.

In its sample, this clone was seen once. This chain connects TRBV14 to TRBJ2-3, with 8 positions matching TRBD2. Trimming removed 6 bases from V and 2 bases from J; junction bases left unmatched: 4. The CDR3 totals 14 residues. CDR1 and CDR2 from the germline V gene are SGHDN and FVKESK. The CDR3 loop reads CASSRAGATDTQYF. The DNA of the CDR3 is TGTGCCAGCAGTCGAGCGGGGGCCACAGATACGCAGTATTTT. The full variable domain, completed using reference TRBV14 and TRBJ2-3, is EAGVTQFPSHSVIEKGQTVTLRCDPISGHDNLYWYRRVMGKEIKFLLHFVKESKQDESGMPNNRFLAERTGGTYSTLKVQPAELEDSGVYFCASSRAGATDTQYFGPGTRLTVL.

The rearrangement uses TRBV2 and TRBJ2-1, with a weak D call TRBD2 (5 bases). The germline CDR1 and CDR2 sequences are SNHLY and FYNNEI. Trimming removed 7 bases at V and 2 bases at J, with 12 bases between. The CDR3 length is 14 residues. CDR3 nucleotides: TGTGCCAGCAACCCGTCGGGGACCTACAATGAGCAGTTCTTC. Amino acid sequence: CASNPSGTYNEQFF.

This chain links TRBV7-2 with TRBJ1-3; D is unclear. Trimming shortened V by 1 base and J by 1 base, and 8 bases separated the two germline ends. Germline CDR1 reads SGHTA; CDR2 reads FQGNSA. The CDR3 length is 15 residues. CDR3 bases: TGTGCCAGCAGCTTAGTGGGCACATCTGGAAACACCATATATTTT. This gives the protein CASSLVGTSGNTIYF.

V is TRBV2 and J is TRBJ1-5, with 7 bases matching TRBD1. The CDR3 has 15 residues. Germline loops: CDR1 SNHLY, CDR2 FYNNEI. Germline trimming cut 4 bases from V and 3 bases from J; bases unmatched to any gene: 6. CDR3 sequence: CASSGRQGYNQPQHF. DNA of the CDR3: TGTGCCAGCAGTGGACGACAGGGTTACAATCAGCCCCAGCATTTT. Together with reference TRBV2 and TRBJ1-5, the CDR3 gives the full variable domain: EPEVTQTPSHQVTQMGQEVILRCVPISNHLYFYWYRQILGQKVEFLVSFYNNEISEKSEIFDDQFSVERPDGSNFTLKIRSTKLEDSAMYFCASSGRQGYNQPQHFGDGTRLSIL.

The V gene is TRBV4-3, the J gene TRBJ2-1, with 8 positions matching TRBD1. This CDR3 is built from 15 residues. V trimming: 0 bases; J trimming: 3 bases; junction bases outside the gene matches: 1. Germline-derived CDR1 and CDR2 are LGHNA and YSLEER. The CDR3 nucleotides read TGCGCCAGCAGCCAAGAAACAGGGGGCTACAATGAGCAGTTCTTC. It encodes CASSQETGGYNEQFF.

The V and J genes are TRBV28 and TRBJ2-5, with D possibly being TRBD1 (5 bases). The germline gives CDR1 MDHEN, CDR2 SYDVKM. CDR3 length: 10 amino acids. V was cut by 10 bases and J by 7 bases, with 10 bases left in between. The CDR3 sequence is CATAQGTQYF. The CDR3 DNA reads as TGTGCCACCGCCCAGGGGACCCAGTACTTC. The whole variable domain, filled in from reference TRBV28 and TRBJ2-5, reads DVKVTQSSRYLVKRTGEKVFLECVQDMDHENMFWYRQDPGLGLRLIYFSYDVKMKEKGDIPEGYSVSREKKERFSLILESASTNQTSMYLCATAQGTQYFGPGTRLLVL.

The CDR3 here is CASSLVKNTEAFF. The CDR3 DNA is TGTGCCAGCAGCTTGGTTAAGAACACTGAAGCTTTCTTT. The chain combines TRBV5-6 with TRBJ1-1; unclear D gene. With 0 bases removed from V and 1 base from J, the gap between germline ends came to 4 bases. Germline loops: CDR1 SGHDT, CDR2 YYEEEE. The CDR3 has 13 amino acids.

This clone showed up just a few times. The V and J genes are TRBV30 and TRBJ2-2; no clear D gene. The CDR3 is 14 residues long. CDR1 GTSNPN and CDR2 SVGIG come from the germline V gene (reference sequence). V was cut by 3 bases and J by 2 bases, with 10 bases left in between. DNA for the CDR3: TGTGCCTGGAGACCAACACGCAACACCGGGGAGCTGTTTTTT. Amino acid sequence: CAWRPTRNTGELFF.

The chain links TRBV6-5 to TRBJ2-5; 9 bases match TRBD1. V lost 6 bases, J lost 2 bases, and 7 bases stayed unmatched. The CDR3 has 15 amino acids. From germline, CDR1 is MNHEY and CDR2 SVGAGI. CDR3 residues: CASRRGTGIQETQYF. CDR3 in DNA: TGTGCCAGCAGAAGGGGGACAGGGATACAAGAGACCCAGTACTTC.

This sequence joins TRBV9 and TRBJ2-1; D may be TRBD1 (5 bases). The V gene's germline CDR1 is SGDLS and CDR2 YYNGEE. V gave up 0 bases and J gave up 6 bases, with 10 bases separating them. CDR3 length: 14 residues. For the CDR3, the DNA is TGTGCCAGCAGCGTAGGACAGCCCAGCAATGAGCAGTTCTTC. Translation: CASSVGQPSNEQFF.

There are a few counts of this clone. This chain links TRBV28 with TRBJ1-4, with a possible D match to TRBD1 (6 bases). Germline CDR1 is MDHEN and CDR2 is SYDVKM. There are 14 residues in the CDR3. The V end was cut by 6 bases, the J end by 7 bases, with 15 bases between. CDR3 protein: CASRKAGTTEKLFF. CDR3 nucleotides: TGTGCCAGCAGGAAAGCCGGGACAACTGAAAAACTGTTTTTT.

This clone has just one count. This chain uses TRBV6-5 with TRBJ1-4, with unresolved D. Trimming shortened V by 2 bases and J by 4 bases, and 14 bases separated the two germline ends. The CDR3 is 16 residues long. Per the germline V gene, CDR1 is MNHEY and CDR2 is SVGAGI. For the CDR3, the DNA is TGTGCCAGCAGTTACCCTGACGACATGGGTAATGAAAAACTGTTTTTT. Amino acids: CASSYPDDMGNEKLFF.

The table lists this clone with a few counts. Other DNA sequences in the sample encode the same CDR3. The chain recombines TRBV6-1 with TRBJ2-3, with 7 bases identical to TRBD2. Looked up from germline, CDR1 is MNHNS and CDR2 is SASEGT. There are 15 residues in the CDR3. The V segment lost 5 bases and the J segment 1 base; nucleotides outside the gene matches: 6. The CDR3 bases are TGTGCCAGCAGTATCCTTGGGGGGGGCACAGATACGCAGTATTTT. Translated, it gives CASSILGGGTDTQYF.

The rearrangement uses TRBV5-5 and TRBJ1-4; no definite D call. Trimming removed 3 bases at V and 7 bases at J, with 10 bases between. This CDR3 has 13 residues. In germline, CDR1 is SGHKS, CDR2 YYEKEE (reference sequence). The CDR3 here is CASSSTLFEKLFF. CDR3 DNA sequence: TGTGCCAGCAGCTCGACATTGTTTGAAAAACTGTTTTTT.

This chain links TRBV7-3 with TRBJ2-1; D possibly corresponds to TRBD2 (7 bases). CDR1 SGHTA and CDR2 FQGTGA come from the germline V gene. Trimming stripped 1 base from V and 7 bases from J, with 20 bases between. The CDR3 length is 17 residues. The CDR3 region is CASSLNPPTAGANEQFF. As DNA, the CDR3 is TGTGCCAGCAGCTTAAATCCCCCAACGGCGGGGGCAAATGAGCAGTTCTTC.

This clone was seen only once. The chain has TRBV7-3 and TRBJ1-2, with 10 nucleotides matching TRBD1. CDR3 size: 13 residues. V dropped 3 bases and J dropped 7; count of bases not matched to a gene: 2. CDR1 and CDR2 from the germline V gene are SGHTA and FQGTGA. DNA for the CDR3: TGTGCCAGCAGCTTGGGACAGGGGAGTGGCTACACCTTC. This sequence encodes CASSLGQGSGYTF.

V is TRBV28 and J is TRBJ2-2; 10 bases fit TRBD2. The germline CDR1 and CDR2 sequences are MDHEN and SYDVKM. The CDR3 is made up of 15 amino acids. The ends lost 10 bases at V and 3 bases at J; junction bases unmatched: 8. The CDR3 spells CATAFGLADTGELFF. The CDR3 DNA reads as TGTGCCACCGCATTTGGACTAGCGGACACCGGGGAGCTGTTTTTT.

The chain is built from TRBV29-1 and TRBJ2-7; 11 bases are a match to TRBD1. This CDR3 spans 14 amino acids. V lost 4 bases, J lost 4 bases, and 6 bases stayed unmatched. Germline CDR1 is SQVTM and CDR2 is ANQGSEA. The CDR3: CSVAYGTGGYEQYF. In DNA, the CDR3 is TGCAGCGTTGCTTATGGGACAGGGGGGTACGAGCAGTACTTC.